The 18 T cell receptor beta chains in this list originate from one sample, sequenced in a study of CD8 T cells in ankylosing spondylitis. MiXCR, applied by TCRdb to the 5' RACE reads, yields one record per CDR3 protein. The sample shows some 87,000 distinct CDR3 sequences, 25% to 35% of them seen only once. The specimen was blood, either unsorted or a sorted T cell fraction (not recorded which). Receptors originate from a male donor with ankylosing spondylitis or in good health (not recorded which).

In this sample, this clonotype turned up many times. This chain uses TRBV12-3 or TRBV12-4 with TRBJ1-5; possible D gene TRBD1, 5 bases. The length of the CDR3 is 15 residues. The V and J ends lost 2 bases and 1 base respectively, with 9 bases between them. The CDR3 DNA reads as TGTGCCAGCAGTTTACAGGGTCGGAGCAATCAGCCCCAGCATTTT. Residues: CASSLQGRSNQPQHF.

V gene TRBV5-1 combines with J gene TRBJ2-3; TRBD2 aligns across 7 bases. The CDR3 extends over 13 amino acids. Per the germline V gene, CDR1 is SGHRS and CDR2 is YFSETQ. V shed 7 bases, J shed 6 bases, and the junction held 8 bases outside the gene matches. The CDR3 bases are TGCGCCAGCTACATGGGGGGGACGGATACGCAGTATTTT. It yields the protein CASYMGGTDTQYF. Full variable domain (outside the CDR3, taken from reference TRBV5-1 and TRBJ2-3): KAGVTQTPRYLIKTRGQQVTLSCSPISGHRSVSWYQQTPGQGLQFLFEYFSETQRNKGNFPGRFSGRQFSNSRSEMNVSTLELGDSALYLCASYMGGTDTQYFGPGTRLTVL.

The chain employs TRBV12-3 or TRBV12-4 and TRBJ1-5; possible D gene TRBD1, 6 bases. Trimming left V 6 bases short and J 2 bases short, with 14 bases between. CDR3 length: 15 residues. The CDR3 DNA follows: TGTGCCAGCAGCAACAGGGCGCCAGGCAATCAGCCCCAGCATTTT. Encoded protein: CASSNRAPGNQPQHF.

This clonotype was picked up many times. The rearrangement uses TRBV27 and TRBJ1-2, with TRBD1 matching 9 bases. In germline, CDR1 is MNHEY, CDR2 SMNVEV (reference sequence). V was clipped by 8 bases and J by 5 bases; unmatched bases: 15. The CDR3 length is 16 residues. The chain's CDR3 is CASRAPGQGLGYGYTF. Here the CDR3 DNA reads TGTGCCAGCCGAGCGCCTGGACAGGGGCTCGGGTATGGCTACACCTTC.

The genes are TRBV20-1 and TRBJ1-2; unclear D gene. Trimming took 6 bases from V and 1 from J, leaving 27 bases between them. There are 18 residues in the CDR3. From germline, CDR1 is DFQATT and CDR2 SNEGSKA (reference sequence). Written as DNA, the CDR3 is TGCAGTGCGTATAGCCAGCCAGATACCCCCGGGCTTAACTATGGCTACACCTTC. This gives the protein CSAYSQPDTPGLNYGYTF.

The CDR3 loop is CASSSGLAGEPSSYNEQFF. In nucleotides, the CDR3 is TGTGCCAGCAGCTCCGGACTAGCGGGGGAACCGAGCTCCTACAATGAGCAGTTCTTC. The chain uses TRBV3-1 and TRBJ2-1, with 13 nucleotides matching TRBD2. Trimming removed 5 bases from V and 0 bases from J; junction bases left unmatched: 10. The V gene's germline CDR1 is LGHDT and CDR2 YNNKEL (reference sequence). The CDR3 has 19 amino acids.

This clonotype was picked up a small number of times. V gene TRBV12-3 or TRBV12-4 combines with J gene TRBJ1-5, with D tentatively TRBD1 (5 bases). The CDR3 covers 15 residues. The germline V and J ends were trimmed by 2 bases and 6 bases, with 14 bases remaining between them. The chain's CDR3 is CASSLRVPGGQPQHF. The CDR3 nucleotides are TGTGCCAGCAGTTTACGGGTTCCGGGGGGTCAGCCCCAGCATTTT.

This rearrangement joins TRBV20-1 to TRBJ2-3; TRBD2 matches at 7 bases. V shed 5 bases, J shed 0 bases, and the junction held 14 bases outside the gene matches. This CDR3 has 17 amino acids. Germline loops: CDR1 DFQATT, CDR2 SNEGSKA (reference sequence). The CDR3 region is CSALSGWGFTSTDTQYF. The CDR3 nucleotides read TGCAGTGCTCTTAGCGGGTGGGGATTTACTAGCACAGATACGCAGTATTTT.

This clonotype turned up a few times. The rearrangement links TRBV6-5 to TRBJ1-2; tentatively, D is TRBD1 (5 bases). V was trimmed by 6 bases and J by 6 bases, leaving 14 bases between them. The CDR3 loop spans 13 amino acids. Germline CDR1 reads MNHEY; CDR2 reads SVGAGI. CDR3 in amino acids: CASSPEGKDGYTF. The CDR3 DNA is TGTGCCAGCAGCCCCGAGGGGAAGGATGGCTACACCTTC.

In this sample, this clonotype turned up a few times. The chain has TRBV9 and TRBJ2-5; TRBD2 might be the D (6 bases). V was pared by 3 bases and J by 4 bases, with 13 bases between. The CDR3 sequence is 14 residues long. The germline V gene has CDR1 SGDLS and CDR2 YYNGEE. The CDR3 bases are TGTGCCAGCAGCGGAGGAGGGAGCCTAGAGACCCAGTACTTC. Its translation: CASSGGGSLETQYF.

The chain links TRBV9 to TRBJ2-5; possibly TRBD1 for D (5 bases). CDR3 length equals 14 residues. Per germline, CDR1 SGDLS and CDR2 YYNGEE. The V end lost 3 bases, the J end lost 1 base, and 10 bases lay between the germline ends. In DNA form, the CDR3 reads TGTGCCAGCAGCGCTGCAACAGGCCAAGAGACCCAGTACTTC. Its protein is CASSAATGQETQYF.

The V gene is TRBV5-8, the J gene TRBJ2-7; no clear D gene. Deletions cut 1 base from V and 3 bases from J, with 11 bases between. CDR1 and CDR2 from the germline V gene are SGHTS and YDEGEE. This CDR3 region has 14 residues. CDR3 nucleotides: TGTGCCAGCAGCTTGCCATGGCCTCGCTACGAGCAGTACTTC. Protein sequence: CASSLPWPRYEQYF.

This chain uses TRBV5-1 with TRBJ2-1, with 7 bases matching TRBD1. CDR3 length equals 15 residues. The J segment lost 2 bases and the V segment lost 4 bases, leaving 6 bases of the junction unmatched. Germline CDR1 and CDR2: SGHRS and YFSETQ. CDR3 residues: CASSPTGTPYNEQFF. CDR3 in DNA: TGCGCCAGCAGCCCGACAGGGACCCCCTACAATGAGCAGTTCTTC.

This clonotype has just one count. This chain connects TRBV15 to TRBJ1-2; D is unclear. V was trimmed by 3 bases and J by 1 base, leaving 12 bases between them. The CDR3 is 15 amino acids. Germline V CDR1 and CDR2: LNHNV, YYDKDF (reference sequence). The CDR3 DNA reads TGTGCCACCAGCAGGAATGGGCGGCGTAACTATGGCTACACCTTC. This codes for CATSRNGRRNYGYTF.

The J gene is TRBJ2-6, the V gene TRBV12-3 or TRBV12-4; no clear D. V was shortened by 3 bases and J by 2 bases, with 5 bases between the two germline ends. The CDR3 has 14 residues. The CDR3 region is CASSFIPGANVLTF. DNA of the CDR3: TGTGCCAGCAGTTTTATCCCTGGGGCCAACGTCCTGACTTTC.

This clonotype was detected once. J is TRBJ2-1 and V is TRBV2; unclear D gene. V was pared by 4 bases and J by 7 bases, with 14 bases between. CDR1 and CDR2 from the germline V gene are SNHLY and FYNNEI. This CDR3 has 14 amino acids. CDR3 sequence reads: CASSGSRGWNEQFF. CDR3 nucleotides: TGTGCCAGCAGTGGGTCCCGTGGGTGGAATGAGCAGTTCTTC.

In its sample, this clonotype was seen many times. The CDR3 is CASSPYPKGGRENTEAFF. The CDR3 DNA reads TGCGCCAGCAGCCCTTACCCCAAAGGGGGAAGGGAGAACACTGAAGCTTTCTTT. V is TRBV5-1 and J is TRBJ1-1; a weak D match, TRBD1 (6 bases). V shed 4 bases and J shed 1 base, with 23 bases lying between them. This CDR3 is built from 18 residues. Germline assignment: CDR1 SGHRS and CDR2 YFSETQ.

The table lists this clonotype with a few counts. This CDR3 reads CASSLGQLQETQYF. CDR3 DNA: TGCGCCAGCAGCTTGGGACAGCTACAAGAGACCCAGTACTTC. This chain connects TRBV5-1 to TRBJ2-5; tentative D call: TRBD1 (5 bases). V was pared by 0 bases and J by 2 bases, with 8 bases between. The length of the CDR3 is 14 residues. Germline CDR1 is SGHRS and CDR2 is YFSETQ.